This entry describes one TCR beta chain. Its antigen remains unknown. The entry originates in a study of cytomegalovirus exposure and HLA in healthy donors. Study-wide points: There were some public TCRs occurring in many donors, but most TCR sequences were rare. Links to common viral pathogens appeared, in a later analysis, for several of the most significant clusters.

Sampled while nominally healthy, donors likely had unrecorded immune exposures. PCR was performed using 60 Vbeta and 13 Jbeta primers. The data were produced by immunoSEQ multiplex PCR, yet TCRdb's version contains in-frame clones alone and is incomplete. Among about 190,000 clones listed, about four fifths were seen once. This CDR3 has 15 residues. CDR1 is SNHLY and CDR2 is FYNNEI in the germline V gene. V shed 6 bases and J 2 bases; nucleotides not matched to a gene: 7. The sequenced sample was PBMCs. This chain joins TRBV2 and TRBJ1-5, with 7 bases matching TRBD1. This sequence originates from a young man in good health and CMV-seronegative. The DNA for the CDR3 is TGTGCCAGCAGGGGGCTACAGGGGCGCAATCAGCCCCAGCATTTT. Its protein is CASRGLQGRNQPQHF.